This TCR beta chain was retrieved from a study of human T cells and chemical hapten exposure. A few counts support this clonotype. Regarding time point: patch test 2, 6 weeks after DPC sensitization. Regarding treatment: therapeutic diphenylcyclopropenone sensitization with weekly scalp DPC. TCRdb re-analysed the RACE reads in MiXCR, keeping a single row per CDR3 protein. This table has about 89,000 distinct CDR3 sequences, approximately 10% appearing once. This sample comprised whole blood, obtained in connection with sensitization to the hapten diphenylcyclopropenone (DPC). This clonotype was obtained from a man in his forties with alopecia areata. Some clones in this sample may be carry-over from other donors' samples.

CDR3 DNA: TGCAGCGTTGTGGGGGACACTACGCACAACACTGAAGCTTTCTTT. Its protein product is CSVVGDTTHNTEAFF. The chain recombines TRBV29-1 with TRBJ1-1; maybe TRBD1 (6 bases). The germline V gene encodes CDR1 SQVTM and CDR2 ANQGSEA. V was shortened by 4 bases and J by 2 bases, with 17 bases between the two germline ends. CDR3 length: 15 amino acids.